This TCR beta chain came from a study of blood T cells in healthy people across ages. Study context: Capture via template switching afforded approximately one barcoded beta molecule per two T cells. Overall study results and limits: Both naive CD4+ cell counts and diversity were greater in long-lived donors than in aged donors.

The authors ran a second PCR of about 6 to 12 cycles using a sample-barcoded 5' primer and a J-beta primer mix. One entry per CDR3 protein, called by TCRdb with MiXCR from the 5' RACE reads. This table holds about 800,000 distinct CDR3 sequences, about 45% found once. Germline V gene lookup returns CDR1 SGHTA and CDR2 FQGNSA. This CDR3 region has 16 residues. The J segment lost 2 bases and the V segment lost 1 base, leaving 5 bases of the junction unmatched. Note on this clonotype: Its antigen is currently unknown.

The source material was blood. The chain is built from TRBV7-2 and TRBJ2-1; 7 bases map to TRBD1. The TCR sequence derives from an older man in good health. CDR3 loop: CASSLVEGAPYNEQFF. The CDR3 DNA reads TGTGCCAGCAGCTTAGTAGAGGGGGCCCCCTACAATGAGCAGTTCTTC.